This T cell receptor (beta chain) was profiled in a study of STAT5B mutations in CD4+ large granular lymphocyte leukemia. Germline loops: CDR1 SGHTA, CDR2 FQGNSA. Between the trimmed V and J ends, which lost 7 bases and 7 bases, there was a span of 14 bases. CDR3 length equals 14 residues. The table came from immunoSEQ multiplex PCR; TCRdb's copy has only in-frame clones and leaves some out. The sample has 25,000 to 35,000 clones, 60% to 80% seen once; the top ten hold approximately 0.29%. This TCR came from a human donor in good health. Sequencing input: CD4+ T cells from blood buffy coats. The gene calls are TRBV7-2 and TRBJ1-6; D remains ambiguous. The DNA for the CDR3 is TGTGCCAGCACCCGGCTACCGGGGAATTCACCCCTCCACTTT. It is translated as CASTRLPGNSPLHF.